This TCR beta chain was sequenced for a study of blood T cell repertoires in COVID-19. Study context: Sites across the United States, Italy and Spain contributed samples from acute and convalescent COVID-19.

The CDR3 extends over 17 amino acids. Trimming shortened V by 5 bases and J by 0 bases, and 16 bases separated the two germline ends. CDR1 and CDR2 from the germline V gene are SGHNT and YENEEA. Per the original methods: Amplification of reference gene primers was used by the study to estimate nucleated cell counts. Clones were read by immunoSEQ multiplex PCR, and TCRdb kept only the in-frame ones, dropping some. V and J calls and clone size are copied from that table; D and trimming were computed from the DNA. In the table there are 200,000 to 250,000 clones, just over 90% of which are singletons. This chain links TRBV11-3 with TRBJ2-2, with TRBD2 as a possible D gene (5 bases). This TCR derives from a man younger than 40 with acute or convalescent COVID-19. Source material: peripheral blood. The CDR3 bases are TGTGCCAGCAGCCCCCCCCGGTCCGGGGCGAACACCGGGGAGCTGTTTTTT. Protein sequence: CASSPPRSGANTGELFF.